This T cell receptor (beta chain) was identified during a study of blood T cell repertoires in COVID-19. About the study: COVID-19 samples collected from the United States, Italy and Spain covered acute and convalescent phases.

Across over 20 US areas, participants ranged in age from about 18 to 100 years. Grouping used clinical history reported by participants in a survey and questionnaire. Germline loops: CDR1 SNHLY, CDR2 FYNNEI. With 3 bases removed from V and 2 bases from J, the gap between germline ends came to 13 bases. CDR3 length: 15 amino acids. This clone occurred a few times. The authors' processing: It was from reference gene primer amplification that nucleated cell counts were estimated. Sequencing used immunoSEQ multiplex PCR; TCRdb keeps in-frame clones, though not all of them. V and J calls and clone size are given by that table; D and trimming were obtained from the DNA. Of about 400,000 clones in the sample, approximately 91% are singletons; the top ten hold roughly 1.9%.

This TCR derives from a woman between 35 and 50 years old with acute COVID-19. J is TRBJ1-2 and V is TRBV2; no clear D gene. The sequencing input was PBMCs or T cells enriched from blood (not recorded which). The CDR3 DNA sequence: TGTGCCAGCAGTGACGATCCAGGCTCCAACTATGGCTACACCTTC. Translated: CASSDDPGSNYGYTF.